A single sample is the source of the 23 T cell receptor beta chains below, sequenced in a study of CD8 T cells in Susac syndrome. The RNA input was 0.5 to 1 ug, and it was reverse transcribed with random hexamers. Via MiXCR, TCRdb re-called the immunoSEQ multiplex PCR reads, giving one row per CDR3 protein. Here the sample spans around 300,000 distinct CDR3 sequences, 75% to 90% being singletons. The source material was CD8+ T cells from PBMCs. The origin of the receptors is a human donor with multiple sclerosis.

The rearrangement uses TRBV12-3 or TRBV12-4 and TRBJ1-5; D is uncertain. The CDR3 loop spans 14 amino acids. Trimming removed 1 base at V and 7 bases at J, with 11 bases between. The CDR3 DNA sequence: TGTGCCAGCAGTTTAGGGTTTAATGGACAGCCCCAGCATTTT. It encodes CASSLGFNGQPQHF.

The V call is TRBV9, the J call TRBJ2-5, with TRBD2 matching 7 bases. After removal of 3 bases from V and 4 bases from J, the junction contained 3 bases not matched to a gene. CDR1 SGDLS and CDR2 YYNGEE come from the germline V gene. The CDR3 consists of 13 residues. The CDR3 loop reads CASSGGGAETQYF. The CDR3, as DNA: TGTGCCAGCAGCGGGGGAGGGGCAGAGACCCAGTACTTC.

This clonotype was observed once. The chain employs TRBV6-2 or TRBV6-3 and TRBJ1-5; 7 bases map to TRBD1. This CDR3 has 18 residues. The ends lost 2 bases at V and 2 bases at J; junction bases unmatched: 12. Germline CDR1 reads MNHEY; CDR2 reads SVGEGT. The chain's CDR3 is CASSYVSPGQARNQPQHF. As DNA, the CDR3 is TGTGCCAGCAGTTACGTCTCCCCTGGACAGGCCCGCAATCAGCCCCAGCATTTT.

V is TRBV2 and J is TRBJ2-1; the D gene is possibly TRBD1 (6 bases). Germline CDR1 reads SNHLY; CDR2 reads FYNNEI. V was cut by 6 bases and J by 5 bases, with 17 bases left in between. The CDR3 has 15 residues. CDR3 nucleotide sequence: TGTGCCAGCAGCCTTAGCAGGGGTGTGGACAATGAGCAGTTCTTC. It is translated as CASSLSRGVDNEQFF.

The chain recombines TRBV14 with TRBJ2-1, with 10 bases identical to TRBD2. Germline trimming cut 4 bases from V and 5 bases from J; bases unmatched to any gene: 8. CDR1 is SGHDN, CDR2 FVKESK, per germline. CDR3 size: 16 residues. For the CDR3, the DNA is TGTGCCAGCAGCCCACTTGGGACTAGCGTTCACAATGAGCAGTTCTTC. This codes for CASSPLGTSVHNEQFF.

As regards this clonotype: A junction end diverges from the germline sequence, so it may reflect a read error. V gene TRBV7-7 combines with J gene TRBJ2-5; the D gene is possibly TRBD1 (6 bases). Germline assignment: CDR1 SSHAT and CDR2 FNYEAQ (reference sequence). The CDR3 loop spans 14 amino acids. CDR3 sequence reads: CASSPGAYQETQYF. The CDR3 nucleotides read TGTGCTAGCAGCCCAGGGGCGTACCAAGAGACCCAGTACTTC.

The chain uses TRBV20-1 and TRBJ2-1; a weak D match, TRBD2 (5 bases). V lost 4 bases, J lost 3 bases, and 28 bases lay in between. The CDR3 loop spans 19 amino acids. From germline, CDR1 is DFQATT and CDR2 SNEGSKA (reference sequence). CDR3 residues: CSATPRVGLTHTNYNEQFF. DNA for the CDR3: TGCAGTGCTACCCCGCGGGTAGGGTTGACGCACACCAACTACAATGAGCAGTTCTTC.

V gene TRBV12-3 or TRBV12-4 combines with J gene TRBJ2-1, with a weak D call TRBD2 (5 bases). The CDR3 extends over 16 amino acids. V lost 3 bases and J lost 6, with 18 bases in between. CDR3 nucleotide sequence: TGTGCCAGCAGTTTCCCTCCCGGGCAGCGGCGCAATGAGCAGTTCTTC. This codes for CASSFPPGQRRNEQFF.

The chain couples TRBV28 to TRBJ2-3, with D tentatively TRBD1 or TRBD2 (6 bases each). The CDR3 has 16 residues. With 8 bases removed from V and 2 bases from J, the gap between germline ends came to 20 bases. Germline V CDR1 and CDR2: MDHEN, SYDVKM. Here the CDR3 reads CASVQQGRGPTDTQYF. Written as DNA, the CDR3 is TGTGCCAGCGTCCAACAGGGACGGGGGCCCACAGATACGCAGTATTTT.

The genes are TRBV27 and TRBJ1-2; no definite D call. Trimming took off 3 bases at V and 2 bases at J, with 7 bases between the two ends. The CDR3 extends over 13 amino acids. Germline CDR1 and CDR2: MNHEY and SMNVEV (reference sequence). The CDR3 is CASSFSRNYGYTF. CDR3 DNA sequence: TGTGCCAGCAGTTTTTCACGGAACTATGGCTACACCTTC.

The chain couples TRBV6-2 or TRBV6-3 to TRBJ2-3; the match to TRBD2 covers 9 bases. The germline V gene has CDR1 MNHEY and CDR2 SVGEGT. CDR3 size: 16 residues. With V trimmed by 6 bases and J by 3 bases, 10 bases remained unmatched. CDR3 sequence reads: CASSVIAGVGTDTQYF. As DNA, the CDR3 is TGTGCCAGCAGCGTAATAGCGGGAGTTGGGACAGATACGCAGTATTTT.

The V gene is TRBV6-6, the J gene TRBJ2-7; D is undetermined. Germline V lookup: CDR1 MNHNY, CDR2 SVGAGI (reference sequence). Between the trimmed V and J ends, which lost 8 bases and 7 bases, there was a span of 12 bases. This CDR3 is built from 11 residues. CDR3 sequence reads: CASGVAGEQYF. CDR3 coding DNA: TGTGCCAGCGGCGTGGCTGGGGAGCAGTACTTC.

The V call is TRBV15, the J call TRBJ1-2; TRBD1 matches at 8 bases. The germline V gene has CDR1 LNHNV and CDR2 YYDKDF (reference sequence). This CDR3 has 16 amino acids. After removal of 2 bases from V and 7 bases from J, the junction contained 12 bases not matched to a gene. The CDR3 is CATSRSQGQGAFGYTF. The CDR3 coding sequence is TGTGCCACCAGCAGATCACAAGGGCAGGGGGCCTTTGGCTACACCTTC.

The V gene is TRBV12-3 or TRBV12-4, the J gene TRBJ1-5; D is uncertain. Trimming removed 4 bases from V and 7 bases from J, with 8 bases in between. This CDR3 has 12 amino acids. The CDR3 protein is CASSYGGQPQHF. CDR3 bases: TGTGCCAGCAGTTACGGCGGGCAGCCCCAGCATTTT.

The gene calls are TRBV27 and TRBJ2-6; D might be TRBD1 (6 bases). Trimming pared 5 bases from V and 4 bases from J, leaving 12 bases between. Germline CDR1 is MNHEY and CDR2 is SMNVEV (reference sequence). The CDR3 is made up of 15 amino acids. The CDR3: CASSIQGNGANVLTF. CDR3 bases: TGTGCCAGCAGTATTCAGGGGAACGGGGCCAACGTCCTGACTTTC.

The chain couples TRBV28 to TRBJ2-3; 13 bases are a match to TRBD2. Trimming removed 6 bases from V and 4 bases from J; junction bases left unmatched: 4. Germline V gives CDR1 MDHEN, CDR2 SYDVKM. The CDR3 has 15 amino acids. CDR3 DNA: TGTGCCAGCAGCTGGACTAGCGGGGGAGCAGATACGCAGTATTTT. This codes for CASSWTSGGADTQYF.

Notes on this clonotype: The DNA is omitted, as the CDR3 cannot be located on it reliably, and the CDR3 follows TCRdb's listing. This chain connects TRBV18 to TRBJ1-3. The length of the CDR3 is 14 amino acids, counting both ends. The germline CDR1 and CDR2 sequences are KGHSH and LQKENI. The CDR3 loop is CASSPATLGNTIYF.

J is TRBJ2-7 and V is TRBV27; the match to TRBD2 covers 7 bases. The germline V gene encodes CDR1 MNHEY and CDR2 SMNVEV (reference sequence). V was pared by 6 bases and J by 0 bases, with 5 bases of the junction left unmatched. CDR3 length: 14 residues. The CDR3: CASRRGGLSYEQYF. The CDR3 DNA follows: TGTGCCAGCAGACGCGGGGGACTCTCCTACGAGCAGTACTTC.

The rearrangement joins TRBV28 to TRBJ1-4, with TRBD1 as a possible D gene (5 bases). The V gene's germline CDR1 is MDHEN and CDR2 SYDVKM. Trimming left V 3 bases short and J 4 bases short, with 9 bases between. This CDR3 spans 14 amino acids. The CDR3 is CASSFYRRNEKLFF. DNA for the CDR3: TGTGCCAGCAGTTTCTACAGGCGTAATGAAAAACTGTTTTTT.

The V call is TRBV7-2, the J call TRBJ2-1; no clear D gene. V was clipped by 5 bases and J by 8 bases, with 13 bases between them. There are 13 residues in the CDR3. CDR1 and CDR2 (germline): SGHTA, FQGNSA. The DNA of the CDR3 is TGTGCCAGCAGCCAGGACCCCGTCGATGAGCAGTTCTTC. It codes for CASSQDPVDEQFF.

The V gene is TRBV12-3 or TRBV12-4, the J gene TRBJ2-1; D is unresolved. Trimming stripped 6 bases from V and 6 bases from J, with 12 bases between. CDR3 length equals 13 residues. The CDR3 DNA is TGTGCCAGCAGCGTCTACAGAGCCAATGAGCAGTTCTTC. Protein: CASSVYRANEQFF.

The chain joins TRBV6-2 or TRBV6-3 to TRBJ2-7; possibly TRBD1 or TRBD2 for D (5 bases each). CDR3 length: 15 amino acids. The ends were cut back, 0 bases at V and 0 bases at J, with 9 bases in the middle. Germline loops: CDR1 MNHEY, CDR2 SVGEGT. The CDR3 is CASSYSLGDSYEQYF. CDR3 coding DNA: TGTGCCAGCAGTTACTCGTTGGGGGACTCCTACGAGCAGTACTTC.

The rearrangement links TRBV6-4 to TRBJ2-1, with 11 nucleotides matching TRBD1. J gave up 3 bases and V 8 bases, and 6 bases lay outside the gene matches. Per the germline V gene, CDR1 is MRHNA and CDR2 is SNTAGT. The CDR3 spans 15 residues. The DNA of the CDR3 is TGTGCCAGCTCAGGGGGGACAGGGGGCTACAATGAGCAGTTCTTC. This encodes CASSGGTGGYNEQFF.